This T cell receptor beta chain originates from a study of blood T cell repertoires in COVID-19 (TCRdb year 2020). Background for the entire study: Collaborator samples came from the United States, Italy and Spain and covered acute and convalescent phases of COVID-19. The repertoires were made available in a free public database intended to serve as a resource for research on the immune response to SARS-CoV-2. Nearly every sample came with metadata listing a de-identified subject ID, COVID-19 status, age in years and sex. The samples were drawn from two sources: the first 160 participants of the ongoing ImmuneRACE study, and 950 to 1,500 subjects contributed by 6 global collaborators. The dataset comprised deeply sampled blood TCRbeta repertoires from subjects exposed to, actively infected with, or recovered from COVID-19. The prospective study material was composed of cDNA or gDNA derived from T cells, B-cell-depleted T cells, or PBMCs. HLA class I and class II types, where available, came from metadata supplied by the sample provider rather than from assay-based typing. Study-wide findings and limitations: How much clinical and demographic metadata was included differed by source and by participant, and the metadata was provided uncurated.

At the junction V is shortened by 8 bases and J by 2 bases; bases outside the gene matches: 9. From its cysteine to its phenylalanine, the CDR3 spans 15 amino acids. Kept here is only the CDR3 DNA, which spans 45 bases and is read in frame from base 1. CDR1 and CDR2 are read off the germline V gene as MNHEY and SVGAGI. Enrolling through a virtual design, the prospective study's participants ranged in age from roughly 18 to 90 years and lived across roughly 24 United States geographic areas. Cohort assignment in the prospective study relied on participant-reported clinical history from a screening survey and a study questionnaire. For ImmuneRACE Cohort 3, a participant was defined as recovered based on two consecutive negative NP/OP PCR tests, clearance by a healthcare professional, or resolution of symptoms. Each participant in the prospective study had whole blood, serum and a nasopharyngeal or oropharyngeal swab collected by mobile phlebotomists. Over a roughly two-month period, participants in the prospective study had the option of providing additional blood draws and questionnaires. Blood samples from the prospective study were shipped frozen or at room temperature prior to DNA extraction.

TCRbeta CDR3 regions were amplified from genomic DNA using the immunoSEQ Assay, a bias-controlled multiplex PCR. The original methods were these. Nucleated cell counts per sample were estimated from amplification of reference gene primers within the assay. To quantify the absolute abundance of each unique TCRbeta CDR3 rearrangement, sequence reads were collapsed and filtered. For each sample, productive Simpson clonality was calculated as the square root of Simpson's diversity index over productive rearrangements. This is the immuneACCESS table as TCRdb keeps it, with only in-frame sequences that have V and J called. A part of the clones is gone; compared with another copy, unresolved V genes explain less than half, and the rest is unexplained. Clonal size and the V and J genes are those of that table, whereas D and trimming came from the DNA. This sample has 190,000 or so clones in its table, and around 90% of those were observed once. 2% to 2.5% of the sample is held by the ten biggest clonotypes.

A word on this clone: The clone's antigen remains unknown. No clone much larger than this one lies a single base away; base qualities are absent.

The rearrangement joined TRBV6-5 to TRBJ1-3; 7 junctional bases match TRBD1. This sequence originates from a woman aged 30 to 39 who had recovered from COVID-19. Sequenced material: PBMCs or T cells enriched from blood (not recorded which). Here the CDR3 is given as CASSPKGATGNTIYF. The sequenced DNA: TGTGCCAGCTCCCCGAAGGGGGCGACTGGAAACACCATATATTTT.